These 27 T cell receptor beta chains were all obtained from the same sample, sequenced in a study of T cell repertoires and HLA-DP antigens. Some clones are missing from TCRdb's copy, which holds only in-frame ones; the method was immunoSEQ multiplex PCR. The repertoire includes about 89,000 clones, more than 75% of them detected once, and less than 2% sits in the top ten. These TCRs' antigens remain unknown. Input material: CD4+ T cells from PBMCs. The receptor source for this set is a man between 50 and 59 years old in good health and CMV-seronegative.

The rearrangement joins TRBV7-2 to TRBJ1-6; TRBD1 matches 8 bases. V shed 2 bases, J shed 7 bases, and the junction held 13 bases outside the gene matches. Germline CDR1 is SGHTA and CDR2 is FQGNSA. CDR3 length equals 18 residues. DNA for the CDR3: TGTGCCAGCAGCTTAAACGGGGGGCGGACAGGGATGAATTCACCCCTCCACTTT. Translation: CASSLNGGRTGMNSPLHF.

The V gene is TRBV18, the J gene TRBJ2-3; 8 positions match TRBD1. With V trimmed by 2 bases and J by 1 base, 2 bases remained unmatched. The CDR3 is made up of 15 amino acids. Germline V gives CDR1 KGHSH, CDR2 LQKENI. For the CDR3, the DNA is TGTGCCAGCTCACCAGGACAGGGACGCACAGATACGCAGTATTTT. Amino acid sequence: CASSPGQGRTDTQYF.

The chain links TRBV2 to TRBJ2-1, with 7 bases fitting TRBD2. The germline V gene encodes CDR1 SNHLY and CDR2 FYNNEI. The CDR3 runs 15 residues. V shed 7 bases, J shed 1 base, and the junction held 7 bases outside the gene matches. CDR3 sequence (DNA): TGTGCCAGCAAAATTCAGGGACTATCCTACAATGAGCAGTTCTTC. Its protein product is CASKIQGLSYNEQFF.

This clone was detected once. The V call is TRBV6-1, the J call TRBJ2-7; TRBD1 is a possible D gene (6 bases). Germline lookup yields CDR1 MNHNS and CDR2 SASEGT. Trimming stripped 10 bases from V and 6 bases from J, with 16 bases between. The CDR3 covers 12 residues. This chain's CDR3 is CATSDRFAEQYF. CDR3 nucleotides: TGTGCCACCTCCGACAGGTTCGCCGAGCAGTACTTC.

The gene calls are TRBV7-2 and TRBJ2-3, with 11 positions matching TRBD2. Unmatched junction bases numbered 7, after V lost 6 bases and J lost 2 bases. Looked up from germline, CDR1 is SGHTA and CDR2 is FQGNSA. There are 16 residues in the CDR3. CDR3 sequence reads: CASSAGLAGTTDTQYF. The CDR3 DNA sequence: TGTGCCAGCAGTGCCGGACTAGCGGGTACCACAGATACGCAGTATTTT. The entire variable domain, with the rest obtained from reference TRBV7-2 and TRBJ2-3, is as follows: GAGVSQSPSNKVTEKGKDVELRCDPISGHTALYWYRQSLGQGLEFLIYFQGNSAPDKSGLPSDRFSAERTGGSVSTLTIQRTQQEDSAVYLCASSAGLAGTTDTQYFGPGTRLTVL.

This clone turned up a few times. The DNA for the CDR3 is TGTGCCTGGACCAAGACAGGGGTTCAGTACTTC. As protein: CAWTKTGVQYF. The V and J genes are TRBV30 and TRBJ2-7, with 8 positions matching TRBD1. V lost 4 bases and J lost 10; bases outside the gene matches: 6. Germline values: CDR1 GTSNPN, CDR2 SVGIG (reference sequence). This CDR3 region has 11 residues.

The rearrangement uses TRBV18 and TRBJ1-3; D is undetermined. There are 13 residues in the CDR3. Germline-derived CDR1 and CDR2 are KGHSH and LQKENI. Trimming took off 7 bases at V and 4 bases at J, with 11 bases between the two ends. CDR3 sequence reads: CASLQGKGNTIYF. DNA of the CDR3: TGTGCCAGCTTACAAGGGAAGGGAAACACCATATATTTT.

The CDR3 DNA sequence: TGCGCCAGCAGCACGGGACAGGGTAGCACAGATACGCAGTATTTT. This translates into CASSTGQGSTDTQYF. This chain links TRBV5-1 with TRBJ2-3; 9 positions agree with TRBD1. Germline V gives CDR1 SGHRS, CDR2 YFSETQ. This CDR3 has 15 amino acids. V was pared by 4 bases and J by 0 bases, with 3 bases of the junction left unmatched.

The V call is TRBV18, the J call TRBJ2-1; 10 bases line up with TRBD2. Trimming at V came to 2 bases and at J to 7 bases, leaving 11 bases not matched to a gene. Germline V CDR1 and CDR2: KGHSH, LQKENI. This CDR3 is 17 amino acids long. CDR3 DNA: TGTGCCAGCTCACCAGCGGCTAGCGGGAGTCGAGGGAATGAGCAGTTCTTC. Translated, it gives CASSPAASGSRGNEQFF. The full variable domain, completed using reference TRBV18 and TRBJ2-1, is NAGVMQNPRHLVRRRGQEARLRCSPMKGHSHVYWYRQLPEEGLKFMVYLQKENIIDESGMPKERFSAEFPKEGPSILRIQQVVRGDSAAYFCASSPAASGSRGNEQFFGPGTRLTVL.

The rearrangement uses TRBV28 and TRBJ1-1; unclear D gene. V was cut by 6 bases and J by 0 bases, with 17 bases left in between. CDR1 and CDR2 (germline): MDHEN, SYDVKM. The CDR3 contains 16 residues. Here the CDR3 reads CASSLDDLVLNTEAFF. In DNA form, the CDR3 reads TGTGCCAGCAGCTTAGATGACCTGGTTCTGAACACTGAAGCTTTCTTT.

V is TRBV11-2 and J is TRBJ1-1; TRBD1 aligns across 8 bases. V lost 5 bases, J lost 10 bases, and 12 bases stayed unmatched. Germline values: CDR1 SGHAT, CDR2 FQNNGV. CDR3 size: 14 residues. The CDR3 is CASSRDRSLSGAFF. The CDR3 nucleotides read TGTGCCAGCAGCCGGGACAGGTCCCTTAGCGGAGCTTTCTTT.

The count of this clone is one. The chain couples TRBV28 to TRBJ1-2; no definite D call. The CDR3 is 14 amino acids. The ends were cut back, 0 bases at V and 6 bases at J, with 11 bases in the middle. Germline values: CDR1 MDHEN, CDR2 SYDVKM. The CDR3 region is CASSLWGQPHGYTF. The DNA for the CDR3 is TGTGCCAGCAGTTTATGGGGCCAACCCCATGGCTACACCTTC.

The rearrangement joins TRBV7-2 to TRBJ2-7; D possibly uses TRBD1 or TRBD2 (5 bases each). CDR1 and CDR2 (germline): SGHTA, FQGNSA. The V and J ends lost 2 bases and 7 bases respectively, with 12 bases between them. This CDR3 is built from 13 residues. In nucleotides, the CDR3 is TGTGCCAGCAGCTTAAAGGGGACCTTGGAGCAGTACTTC. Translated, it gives CASSLKGTLEQYF.

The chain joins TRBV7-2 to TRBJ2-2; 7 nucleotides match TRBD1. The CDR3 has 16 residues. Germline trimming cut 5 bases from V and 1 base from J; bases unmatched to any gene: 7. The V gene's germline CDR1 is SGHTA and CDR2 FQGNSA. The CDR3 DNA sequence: TGTGCCAGCAGCAGATCCGGGACAGAGAACACCGGGGAGCTGTTTTTT. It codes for CASSRSGTENTGELFF.

CDR3 coding DNA: TGTGCCAGCAGTGAAGAGGCGTTAGCGGGAGGTTCCTACAATGAGCAGTTCTTC. Encoded protein: CASSEEALAGGSYNEQFF. The chain has TRBV2 and TRBJ2-1, with 10 nucleotides matching TRBD2. V lost 1 base and J lost 1; bases outside the gene matches: 7. This CDR3 contains 18 residues. CDR1 and CDR2 from the germline V gene are SNHLY and FYNNEI.

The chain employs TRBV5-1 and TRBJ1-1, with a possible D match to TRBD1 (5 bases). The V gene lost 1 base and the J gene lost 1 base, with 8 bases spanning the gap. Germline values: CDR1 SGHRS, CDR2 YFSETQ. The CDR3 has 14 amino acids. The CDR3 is CASSLWGSNTEAFF. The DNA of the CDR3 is TGCGCCAGCAGCTTGTGGGGCTCGAACACTGAAGCTTTCTTT.

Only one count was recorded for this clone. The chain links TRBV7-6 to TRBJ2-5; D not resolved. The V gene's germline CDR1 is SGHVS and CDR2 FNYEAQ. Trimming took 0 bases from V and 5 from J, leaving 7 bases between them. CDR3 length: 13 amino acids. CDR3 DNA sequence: TGTGCCAGCAGCTTAGCGCTGAGTGAGACCCAGTACTTC. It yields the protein CASSLALSETQYF.

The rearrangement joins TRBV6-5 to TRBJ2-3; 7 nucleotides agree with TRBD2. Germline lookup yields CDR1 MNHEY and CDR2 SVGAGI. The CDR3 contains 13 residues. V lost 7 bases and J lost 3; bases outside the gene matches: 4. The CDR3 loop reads CASKASGTDTQYF. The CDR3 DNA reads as TGTGCCAGCAAGGCTAGCGGAACAGATACGCAGTATTTT.

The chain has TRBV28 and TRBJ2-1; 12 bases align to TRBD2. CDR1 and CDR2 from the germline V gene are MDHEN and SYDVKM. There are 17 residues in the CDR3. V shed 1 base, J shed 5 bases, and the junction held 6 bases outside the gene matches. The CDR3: CASSLSSTSGRNNEQFF. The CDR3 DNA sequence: TGTGCCAGCAGTTTATCCTCTACTAGCGGGAGGAACAATGAGCAGTTCTTC. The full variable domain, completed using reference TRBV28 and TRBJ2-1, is DVKVTQSSRYLVKRTGEKVFLECVQDMDHENMFWYRQDPGLGLRLIYFSYDVKMKEKGDIPEGYSVSREKKERFSLILESASTNQTSMYLCASSLSSTSGRNNEQFFGPGTRLTVL.

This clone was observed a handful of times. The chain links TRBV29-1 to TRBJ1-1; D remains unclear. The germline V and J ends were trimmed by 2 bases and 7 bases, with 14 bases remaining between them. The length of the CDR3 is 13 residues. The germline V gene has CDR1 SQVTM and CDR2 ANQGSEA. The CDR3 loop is CSVESARADEAFF. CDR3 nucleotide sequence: TGCAGCGTTGAATCGGCGAGGGCAGATGAAGCTTTCTTT.

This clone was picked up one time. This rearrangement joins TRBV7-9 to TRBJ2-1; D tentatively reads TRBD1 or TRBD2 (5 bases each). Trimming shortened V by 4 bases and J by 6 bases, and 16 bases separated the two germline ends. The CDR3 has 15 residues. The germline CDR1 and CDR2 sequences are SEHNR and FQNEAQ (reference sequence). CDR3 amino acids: CASSSELATGNEQFF. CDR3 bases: TGTGCCAGCAGCTCCGAGCTAGCAACAGGCAATGAGCAGTTCTTC.

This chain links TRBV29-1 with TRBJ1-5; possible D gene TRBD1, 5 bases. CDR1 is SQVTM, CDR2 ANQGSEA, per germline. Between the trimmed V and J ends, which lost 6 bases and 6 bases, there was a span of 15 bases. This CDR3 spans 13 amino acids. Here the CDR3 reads CSVGSGGGQPQHF. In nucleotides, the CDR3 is TGCAGCGTCGGGTCGGGGGGAGGTCAGCCCCAGCATTTT.

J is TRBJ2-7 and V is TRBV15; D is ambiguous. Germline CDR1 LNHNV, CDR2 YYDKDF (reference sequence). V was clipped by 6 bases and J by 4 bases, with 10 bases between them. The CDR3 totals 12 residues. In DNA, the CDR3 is TGTGCCACCAGGGGCGCGACTTACGAGCAGTACTTC. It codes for CATRGATYEQYF.

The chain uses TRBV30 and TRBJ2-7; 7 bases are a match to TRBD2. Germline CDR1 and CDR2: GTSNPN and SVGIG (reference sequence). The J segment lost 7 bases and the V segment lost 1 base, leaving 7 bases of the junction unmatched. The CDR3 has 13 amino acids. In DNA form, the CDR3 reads TGTGCCTGGAGTGGACAGTTCGGGGGGGAGCAGTACTTC. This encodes CAWSGQFGGEQYF.

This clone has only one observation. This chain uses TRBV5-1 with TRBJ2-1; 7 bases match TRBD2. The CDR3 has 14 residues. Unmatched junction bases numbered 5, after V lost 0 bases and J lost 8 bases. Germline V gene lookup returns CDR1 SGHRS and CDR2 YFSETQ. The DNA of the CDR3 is TGCGCCAGCAGCTTGGCGGTAGCGGGCTATGAGCAGTTCTTC. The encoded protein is CASSLAVAGYEQFF.

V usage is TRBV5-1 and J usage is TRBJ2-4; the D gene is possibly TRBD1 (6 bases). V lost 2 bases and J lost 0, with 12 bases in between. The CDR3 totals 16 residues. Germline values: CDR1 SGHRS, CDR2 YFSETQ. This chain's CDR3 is CASSFTAGVAKNIQYF. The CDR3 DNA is TGCGCCAGCAGCTTCACGGCAGGGGTAGCCAAAAACATTCAGTACTTC.

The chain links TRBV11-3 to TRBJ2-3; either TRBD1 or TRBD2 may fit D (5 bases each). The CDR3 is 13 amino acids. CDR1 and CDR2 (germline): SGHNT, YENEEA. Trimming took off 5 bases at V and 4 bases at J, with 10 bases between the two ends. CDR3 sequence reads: CASSQRGPDTQYF. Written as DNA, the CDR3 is TGTGCCAGCAGCCAGAGGGGCCCAGATACGCAGTATTTT.